This entry lists 26 T cell receptor beta chains sequenced from one sample in a study of radiotherapy plus CTLA-4 blockade in lung cancer. Some clones are missing from TCRdb's copy, which holds only in-frame ones; the method was immunoSEQ multiplex PCR. The sample carries 52,000 or so clones, around 85% recorded once. The sample in question was peripheral blood, obtained from a patient treated with radiotherapy plus ipilimumab. The receptors stem from a human donor with non-small cell lung cancer who had a partial response to radiotherapy plus ipilimumab.

The genes are TRBV7-2 and TRBJ1-3, with 7 bases aligning to TRBD1. Germline CDR1 SGHTA, CDR2 FQGNSA. The CDR3 runs to 14 residues. The ends lost 5 bases at V and 1 base at J; junction bases unmatched: 2. CDR3 in amino acids: CASSLQGSGNTIYF. The CDR3 DNA is TGTGCCAGCAGCCTACAGGGGTCTGGAAACACCATATATTTT.

The CDR3 sequence: CASSSLASSYEQYF. The CDR3, as DNA: TGTGCCAGCAGCTCACTAGCGAGTTCCTACGAGCAGTACTTC. The chain is built from TRBV9 and TRBJ2-5; TRBD2 aligns across 7 bases. The assigned J gene may be wrong: the sequence end matches TRBJ2-7 better. Germline V gene lookup returns CDR1 SGDLS and CDR2 YYNGEE. This CDR3 has 14 amino acids.

The CDR3 region is CASLEGASYEQYF. In DNA form, the CDR3 reads TGCGCCAGCCTCGAAGGGGCCTCCTACGAGCAGTACTTC. V gene TRBV10-2 combines with J gene TRBJ2-7, with D possibly being TRBD1 (5 bases). Germline V CDR1 and CDR2: WSHSY, SAAADI. V was trimmed by 8 bases and J by 0 bases, leaving 11 bases between them. The CDR3 length is 13 residues.

V gene TRBV5-1 combines with J gene TRBJ1-2, with TRBD1 matching over 7 bases. The V and J ends lost 6 bases and 4 bases, in that order; junction bases with no gene match: 12. CDR3 length equals 15 residues. Germline V gene lookup returns CDR1 SGHRS and CDR2 YFSETQ. The CDR3: CASTEGHRGGYGYTF. The CDR3 coding sequence is TGCGCCAGCACCGAGGGCCACAGGGGTGGCTATGGCTACACCTTC.

The chain links TRBV19 to TRBJ1-2, with 7 bases matching TRBD1. The CDR3 totals 13 residues. Per the germline V gene, CDR1 is LNHDA and CDR2 is SQIVND (reference sequence). Trimming took 8 bases from V and 5 from J; bases not matched to a gene: 8. The CDR3 bases are TGTGCCAGTCGTGAGGACAGGCGGTATGGCTACACCTTC. Its translation is CASREDRRYGYTF.

For the CDR3, the DNA is TGTGCCAGCAGTGCGGGACAGGGTCGGGAAAAACTGTTTTTT. Its translation is CASSAGQGREKLFF. The rearrangement uses TRBV2 and TRBJ1-4; 9 nucleotides line up with TRBD1. Germline trimming cut 4 bases from V and 8 bases from J; bases unmatched to any gene: 5. Germline V lookup: CDR1 SNHLY, CDR2 FYNNEI. The CDR3 spans 14 residues. The complete variable domain, with remaining parts taken from reference TRBV2 and TRBJ1-4, reads EPEVTQTPSHQVTQMGQEVILRCVPISNHLYFYWYRQILGQKVEFLVSFYNNEISEKSEIFDDQFSVERPDGSNFTLKIRSTKLEDSAMYFCASSAGQGREKLFFGSGTQLSVL.

This clone was counted a single time. J is TRBJ1-4 and V is TRBV5-1, with 7 positions matching TRBD1. This CDR3 spans 15 amino acids. V lost 4 bases, J lost 8 bases, and 11 bases stayed unmatched. Germline values: CDR1 SGHRS, CDR2 YFSETQ. CDR3 region: CASSKDRVSNEKLFF. The CDR3 bases are TGCGCCAGCAGCAAAGACAGGGTCTCCAACGAAAAACTGTTTTTT.

V gene TRBV30 combines with J gene TRBJ1-1; perhaps TRBD1 as D (6 bases). This CDR3 has 13 amino acids. V shed 3 bases and J shed 1 base, with 9 bases lying between them. Germline values: CDR1 GTSNPN, CDR2 SVGIG (reference sequence). For the CDR3, the DNA is TGTGCCTGGAGAGGACAGCCGAACACTGAAGCTTTCTTT. This gives the protein CAWRGQPNTEAFF.

The chain employs TRBV19 and TRBJ2-7; TRBD1 matches 7 bases. The CDR3 totals 15 residues. Germline V gives CDR1 LNHDA, CDR2 SQIVND (reference sequence). V was pared by 1 base and J by 4 bases, with 7 bases of the junction left unmatched. Here the CDR3 reads CASSIAGSTGYEQYF. The DNA for the CDR3 is TGTGCCAGTAGTATAGCGGGTTCGACAGGGTACGAGCAGTACTTC. The full variable domain, in which reference TRBV19 and TRBJ2-7 provide the parts outside the CDR3, is DGGITQSPKYLFRKEGQNVTLSCEQNLNHDAMYWYRQDPGQGLRLIYYSQIVNDFQKGDIAEGYSVSREKKESFPLTVTSAQKNPTAFYLCASSIAGSTGYEQYFGPGTRLTVT.

The V gene is TRBV9, the J gene TRBJ2-7; D perhaps matches TRBD1 (7 bases). The V and J ends lost 0 bases and 3 bases respectively, with 10 bases between them. Germline CDR1 reads SGDLS; CDR2 reads YYNGEE. The CDR3 extends over 14 amino acids. In nucleotides, the CDR3 is TGTGCCAGCAGCGTAGCCAGGGGGGACTACGAGCAGTACTTC. Translated: CASSVARGDYEQYF.

J is TRBJ2-2 and V is TRBV27; D gene ambiguous. Per germline, CDR1 MNHEY and CDR2 SMNVEV (reference sequence). This CDR3 has 15 residues. The V end lost 8 bases, the J end lost 6 bases, and 19 bases lay between the germline ends. The CDR3 region is CASGKIAPRPGELFF. CDR3 DNA sequence: TGTGCCAGCGGAAAAATAGCCCCTCGCCCCGGGGAGCTGTTTTTT.

This clone was recorded only once. The CDR3 region has the DNA TGTGCCAGCAGCAGCCCTTCAGGGGGCCTCCCCAATGAGCAGTTCTTC. Residues: CASSSPSGGLPNEQFF. The chain employs TRBV11-2 and TRBJ2-1; 8 bases fit TRBD1. The J segment lost 6 bases and the V segment lost 5 bases, leaving 12 bases of the junction unmatched. This CDR3 is built from 16 residues. In germline, CDR1 is SGHAT, CDR2 FQNNGV.

This clone was counted a few times. The CDR3 loop is CAWSSLSYNSPLHF. As DNA, the CDR3 is TGTGCCTGGAGCAGTCTTTCCTATAATTCACCCCTCCACTTT. The genes are TRBV30 and TRBJ1-6, with no clear D. The germline gives CDR1 GTSNPN, CDR2 SVGIG (reference sequence). This CDR3 is built from 14 residues. Trimming took 3 bases from V and 1 from J, leaving 7 bases between them.

This chain links TRBV27 with TRBJ1-5; 7 nucleotides agree with TRBD1. Germline lookup yields CDR1 MNHEY and CDR2 SMNVEV (reference sequence). CDR3 length: 15 residues. V was clipped by 6 bases and J by 2 bases; unmatched bases: 7. The CDR3 DNA reads TGTGCCAGCAGGCCGCCAGGGGGAGGCAATCAGCCCCAGCATTTT. Its translation: CASRPPGGGNQPQHF.

The sample holds a few counts of this clone. The rearrangement uses TRBV7-2 and TRBJ2-1; 8 positions match TRBD2. V was clipped by 5 bases and J by 9 bases; unmatched bases: 6. CDR3 size: 13 residues. The germline V gene encodes CDR1 SGHTA and CDR2 FQGNSA. The CDR3 spells CASSRDGRGEQFF. CDR3 sequence (DNA): TGTGCCAGCAGCAGGGACGGGAGGGGTGAGCAGTTCTTC.

CDR3 residues: CASSLNSGGSDTQYF. The CDR3 region has the DNA TGTGCCAGCAGCTTAAATAGCGGGGGGTCGGATACGCAGTATTTT. V and J are TRBV7-7 and TRBJ2-3, with 10 bases matching TRBD2. Germline V gives CDR1 SSHAT, CDR2 FNYEAQ (reference sequence). CDR3 length: 15 amino acids. Germline trimming cut 2 bases from V and 6 bases from J; bases unmatched to any gene: 5.

This clone was seen only once. The chain employs TRBV7-2 and TRBJ2-7; the match to TRBD1 covers 7 bases. This CDR3 is 16 amino acids long. CDR1 and CDR2 (germline): SGHTA, FQGNSA. J gave up 2 bases and V 2 bases, and 9 bases lay outside the gene matches. CDR3 protein: CASSLYWTGLAYEQYF. The CDR3 DNA sequence: TGTGCCAGCAGCTTATATTGGACAGGATTAGCCTACGAGCAGTACTTC.

This sequence joins TRBV28 and TRBJ1-2; a possible D gene is TRBD1 (6 bases). CDR3 size: 13 residues. Between the trimmed V and J ends, which lost 6 bases and 3 bases, there was a span of 11 bases. Germline CDR1 MDHEN, CDR2 SYDVKM. CDR3 bases: TGTGCCAGCAGCTCCCAGGGGTACTATGGCTACACCTTC. This gives the protein CASSSQGYYGYTF.

This clone was recorded once. The J gene is TRBJ2-1, the V gene TRBV9, with D maybe TRBD2 (5 bases). This CDR3 has 15 residues. V gave up 4 bases and J gave up 5 bases, with 16 bases separating them. Germline CDR1 is SGDLS and CDR2 is YYNGEE. The CDR3 sequence: CASSSTSSPNNEQFF. CDR3 bases: TGTGCCAGCAGCAGTACTAGTTCCCCGAACAATGAGCAGTTCTTC.

J is TRBJ1-5 and V is TRBV10-3; 9 nucleotides agree with TRBD1. From germline, CDR1 is ENHRY and CDR2 SYGVKD. Trimming took 6 bases from V and 6 from J; bases not matched to a gene: 6. This CDR3 spans 14 amino acids. The CDR3 reads CAISATGGLQPQHF. CDR3 bases: TGTGCCATCAGCGCGACAGGGGGACTTCAGCCCCAGCATTTT.

The rearrangement uses TRBV4-1 and TRBJ1-4, with 8 nucleotides matching TRBD1. Per the germline V gene, CDR1 is MGHRA and CDR2 is YSYEKL. The CDR3 runs 16 residues. Trimming removed 1 base from V and 4 bases from J; junction bases left unmatched: 5. CDR3 sequence reads: CASSQADRAINEKLFF. CDR3 nucleotides: TGCGCCAGCAGCCAAGCGGACAGGGCGATTAATGAAAAACTGTTTTTT.

This chain joins TRBV5-1 and TRBJ1-6; D remains ambiguous. The CDR3 is 17 amino acids. CDR1 is SGHRS, CDR2 YFSETQ, per germline. V lost 0 bases, J lost 4 bases, and 14 bases lay in between. CDR3 protein: CASSLDPERTYNSPLHF. In nucleotides, the CDR3 is TGCGCCAGCAGCTTGGACCCAGAGAGGACTTATAATTCACCCCTCCACTTT.

V and J are TRBV7-9 and TRBJ2-5; 10 bases are a match to TRBD1. J gave up 5 bases and V 5 bases, and 11 bases lay outside the gene matches. CDR1 is SEHNR and CDR2 is FQNEAQ in the germline V gene (reference sequence). There are 16 residues in the CDR3. DNA for the CDR3: TGTGCCAGCAGCCTAGGACAGGGGGTGAAAGGGGAGACCCAGTACTTC. Translating gives CASSLGQGVKGETQYF.

This clone has only one observation. This sequence joins TRBV4-1 and TRBJ2-7; TRBD2 aligns across 13 bases. Germline-derived CDR1 and CDR2 are MGHRA and YSYEKL. V shed 4 bases, J shed 3 bases, and the junction held 3 bases outside the gene matches. This CDR3 comprises 15 residues. CDR3 in amino acids: CASSLGTSGDYEQYF. CDR3 bases: TGCGCCAGCAGCCTTGGGACTAGCGGGGACTACGAGCAGTACTTC.

This sequence joins TRBV7-3 and TRBJ1-2; a weak D match, TRBD1 (5 bases). CDR1 is SGHTA and CDR2 is FQGTGA in the germline V gene. There are 14 residues in the CDR3. The V and J ends lost 5 bases and 6 bases respectively, with 16 bases between them. DNA for the CDR3: TGTGCCAGCAGCCGAGAATTATCGGGGGATGGCTACACCTTC. This codes for CASSRELSGDGYTF.

This clone was found a few times. Additional DNA sequences in this sample encode the identical CDR3. The chain has TRBV9 and TRBJ2-4; 10 bases agree with TRBD2. Losses at the gene ends were 0 bases for V and 6 bases for J; bases not matched to a gene: 3. Germline values: CDR1 SGDLS, CDR2 YYNGEE. This CDR3 has 15 residues. The CDR3 spells CASSVGSGGANIQYF. The CDR3 bases are TGTGCCAGCAGCGTAGGAAGCGGGGGGGCAAACATTCAGTACTTC.